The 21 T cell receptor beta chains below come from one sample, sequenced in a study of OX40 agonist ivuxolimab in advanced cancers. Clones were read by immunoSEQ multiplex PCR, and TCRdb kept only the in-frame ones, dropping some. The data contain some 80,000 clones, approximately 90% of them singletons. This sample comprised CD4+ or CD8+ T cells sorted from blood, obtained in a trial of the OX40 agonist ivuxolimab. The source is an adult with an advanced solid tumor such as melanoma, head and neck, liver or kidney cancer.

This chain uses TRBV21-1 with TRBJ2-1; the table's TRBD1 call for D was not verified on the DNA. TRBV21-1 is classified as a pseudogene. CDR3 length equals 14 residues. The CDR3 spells CASSYRPGGNEQFF. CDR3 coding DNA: TGTGCCAGCAGTTACCGACCAGGGGGCAATGAGCAGTTCTTC.

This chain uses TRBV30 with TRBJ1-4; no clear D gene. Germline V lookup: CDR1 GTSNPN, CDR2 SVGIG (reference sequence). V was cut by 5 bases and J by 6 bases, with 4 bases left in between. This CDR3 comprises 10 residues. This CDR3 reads CAWGYEKLFF. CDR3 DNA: TGTGCCTGGGGGTATGAAAAACTGTTTTTT.

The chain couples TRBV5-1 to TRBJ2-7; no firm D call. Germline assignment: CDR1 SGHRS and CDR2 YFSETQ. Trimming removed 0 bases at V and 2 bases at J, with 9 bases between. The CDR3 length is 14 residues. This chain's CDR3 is CASSLGDVTYEQYF. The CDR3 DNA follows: TGCGCCAGCAGCTTGGGAGATGTCACCTACGAGCAGTACTTC.

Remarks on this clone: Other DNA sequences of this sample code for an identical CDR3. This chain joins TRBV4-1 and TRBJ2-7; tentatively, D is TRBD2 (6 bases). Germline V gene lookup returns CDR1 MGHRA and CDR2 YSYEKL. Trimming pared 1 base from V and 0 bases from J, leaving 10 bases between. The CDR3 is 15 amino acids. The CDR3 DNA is TGCGCCAGCAGCCAAGGTGGCGGGGTCTCCTACGAGCAGTACTTC. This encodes CASSQGGGVSYEQYF.

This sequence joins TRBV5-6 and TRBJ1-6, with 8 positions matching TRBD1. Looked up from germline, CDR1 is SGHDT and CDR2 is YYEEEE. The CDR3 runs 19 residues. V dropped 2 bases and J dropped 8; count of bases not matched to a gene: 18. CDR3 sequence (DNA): TGTGCCAGCAGCTTCGTTGGACAGGGATTGGGGAGGTACGATTCACCCCTCCACTTT. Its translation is CASSFVGQGLGRYDSPLHF.

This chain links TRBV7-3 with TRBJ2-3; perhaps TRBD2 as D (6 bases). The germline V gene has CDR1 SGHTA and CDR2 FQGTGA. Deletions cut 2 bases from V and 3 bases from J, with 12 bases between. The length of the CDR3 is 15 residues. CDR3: CASSLGGVRTDTQYF. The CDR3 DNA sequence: TGTGCCAGCAGCTTAGGCGGGGTTAGGACAGATACGCAGTATTTT.

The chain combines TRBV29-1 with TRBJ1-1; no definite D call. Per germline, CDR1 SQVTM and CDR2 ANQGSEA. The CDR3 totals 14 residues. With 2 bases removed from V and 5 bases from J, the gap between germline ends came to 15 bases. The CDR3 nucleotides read TGCAGCGTTGAATTGTCCGGGAGCGGAACTGAAGCTTTCTTT. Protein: CSVELSGSGTEAFF.

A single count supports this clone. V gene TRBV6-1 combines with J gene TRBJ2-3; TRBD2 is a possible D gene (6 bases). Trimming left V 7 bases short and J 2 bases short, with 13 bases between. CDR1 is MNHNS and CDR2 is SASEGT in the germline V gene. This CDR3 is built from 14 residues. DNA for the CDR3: TGTGCCAGCACCGGGGGATTGGCCACAGATACGCAGTATTTT. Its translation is CASTGGLATDTQYF.

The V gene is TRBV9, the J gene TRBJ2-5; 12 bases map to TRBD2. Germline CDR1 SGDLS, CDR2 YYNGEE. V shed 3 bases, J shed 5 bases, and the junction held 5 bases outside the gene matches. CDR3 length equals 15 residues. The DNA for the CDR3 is TGTGCCAGCAGCGACAGACTAGCGGGGGACGAGACCCAGTACTTC. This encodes CASSDRLAGDETQYF.

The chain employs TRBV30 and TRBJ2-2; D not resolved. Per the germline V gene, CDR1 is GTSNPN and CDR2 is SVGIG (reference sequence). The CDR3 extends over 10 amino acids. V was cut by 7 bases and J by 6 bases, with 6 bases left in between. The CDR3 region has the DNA TGTGCCTTCCACTCCGGGGAGCTGTTTTTT. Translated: CAFHSGELFF.

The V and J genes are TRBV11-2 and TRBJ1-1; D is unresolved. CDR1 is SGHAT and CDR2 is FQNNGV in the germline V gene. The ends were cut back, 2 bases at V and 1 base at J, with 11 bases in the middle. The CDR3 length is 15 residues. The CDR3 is CASSLSSGPNTEAFF. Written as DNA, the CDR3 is TGTGCCAGCAGCTTAAGTTCGGGCCCGAACACTGAAGCTTTCTTT.

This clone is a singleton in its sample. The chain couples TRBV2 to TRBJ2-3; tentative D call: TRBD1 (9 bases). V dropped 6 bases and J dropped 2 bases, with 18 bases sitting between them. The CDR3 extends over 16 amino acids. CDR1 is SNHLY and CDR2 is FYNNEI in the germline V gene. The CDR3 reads CASRTGGTGLTDTQYF. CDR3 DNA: TGTGCCAGCAGGACGGGGGGGACAGGGCTCACAGATACGCAGTATTTT.

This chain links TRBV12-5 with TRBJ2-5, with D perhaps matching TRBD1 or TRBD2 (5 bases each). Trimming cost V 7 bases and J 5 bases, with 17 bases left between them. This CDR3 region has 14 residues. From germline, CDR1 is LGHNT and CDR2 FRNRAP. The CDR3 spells CASAFRGGSETQYF. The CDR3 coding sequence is TGTGCTAGTGCCTTCCGTGGGGGTTCGGAGACCCAGTACTTC.

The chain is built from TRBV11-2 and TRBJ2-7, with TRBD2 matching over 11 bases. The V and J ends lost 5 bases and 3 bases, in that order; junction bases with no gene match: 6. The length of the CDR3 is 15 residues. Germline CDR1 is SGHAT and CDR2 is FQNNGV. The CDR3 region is CASSPTSGGYYEQYF. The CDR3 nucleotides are TGTGCCAGCAGCCCTACTAGCGGGGGATACTACGAGCAGTACTTC.

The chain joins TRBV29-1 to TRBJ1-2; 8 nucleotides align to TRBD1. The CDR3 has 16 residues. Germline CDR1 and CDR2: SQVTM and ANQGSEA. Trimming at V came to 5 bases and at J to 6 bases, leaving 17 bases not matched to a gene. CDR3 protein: CSVTFGGQEYSNGYTF. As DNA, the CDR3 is TGCAGCGTTACGTTTGGGGGACAGGAGTATTCAAATGGCTACACCTTC.

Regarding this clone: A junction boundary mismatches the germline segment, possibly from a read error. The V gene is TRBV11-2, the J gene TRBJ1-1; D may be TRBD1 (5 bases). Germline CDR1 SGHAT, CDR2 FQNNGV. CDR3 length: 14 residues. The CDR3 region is CASSLDSLYTEAFF. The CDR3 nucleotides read TGTGCCAGCAGCCTAGACAGCCTCTACACTGAAGCTTTCTTT.

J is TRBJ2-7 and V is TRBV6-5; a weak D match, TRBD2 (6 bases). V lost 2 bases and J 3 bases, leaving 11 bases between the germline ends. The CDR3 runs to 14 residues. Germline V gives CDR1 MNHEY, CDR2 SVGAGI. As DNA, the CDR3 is TGTGCCAGCAGTTACGGGGGGTTCAACTACGAGCAGTACTTC. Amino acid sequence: CASSYGGFNYEQYF.

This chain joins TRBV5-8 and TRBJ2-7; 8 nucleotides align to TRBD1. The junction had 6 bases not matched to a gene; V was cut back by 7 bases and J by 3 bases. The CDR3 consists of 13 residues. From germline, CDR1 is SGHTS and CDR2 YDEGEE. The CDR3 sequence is CASPGQAIYEQYF. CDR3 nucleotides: TGTGCCAGCCCGGGACAGGCCATCTACGAGCAGTACTTC.

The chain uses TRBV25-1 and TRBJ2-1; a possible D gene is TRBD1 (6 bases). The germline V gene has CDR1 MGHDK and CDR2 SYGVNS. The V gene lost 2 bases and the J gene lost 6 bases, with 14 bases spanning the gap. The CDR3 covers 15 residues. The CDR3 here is CASSEGQGLLNEQFF. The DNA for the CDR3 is TGTGCCAGCAGTGAAGGGCAGGGGCTTCTCAATGAGCAGTTCTTC.

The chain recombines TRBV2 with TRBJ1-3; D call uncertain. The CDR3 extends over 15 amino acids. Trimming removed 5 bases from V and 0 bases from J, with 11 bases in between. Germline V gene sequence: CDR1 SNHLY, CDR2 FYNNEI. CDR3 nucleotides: TGTGCCAGCAGTCCCGGACGGAACTCTGGAAACACCATATATTTT. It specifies CASSPGRNSGNTIYF. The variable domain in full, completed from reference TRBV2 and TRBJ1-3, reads EPEVTQTPSHQVTQMGQEVILRCVPISNHLYFYWYRQILGQKVEFLVSFYNNEISEKSEIFDDQFSVERPDGSNFTLKIRSTKLEDSAMYFCASSPGRNSGNTIYFGEGSWLTVV.

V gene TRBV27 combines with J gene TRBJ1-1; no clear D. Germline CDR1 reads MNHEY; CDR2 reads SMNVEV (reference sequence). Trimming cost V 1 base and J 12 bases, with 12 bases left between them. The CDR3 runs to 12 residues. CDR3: CASSLLKGRTFF. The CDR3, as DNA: TGTGCCAGCAGTTTATTGAAGGGCAGGACTTTCTTT.